The clone carrying this T cell receptor (beta chain) appeared once. Its antigen is unknown. These data come from a study of T cell responses to AZD1222 COVID-19 vaccine. Study-wide results and caveats: None of the repertoires were sampled until the peak T cell response had passed.

TCRdb's copy holds only in-frame clones and misses some; the assay was immunoSEQ multiplex PCR. The sample holds 60,000 to 85,000 clones, more than 70% seen once. The sequences come from peripheral blood, collected 28 days after the second dose of the MenACWY control vaccine. This clonotype originated in an adult who received the MenACWY meningococcal vaccine as a control.

The CDR3 here is CASSAQGRHDKKLFF. Written as DNA, the CDR3 is TGTGCCAGCAGTGCCCAGGGGAGGCACGATAAAAAACTGTTTTTT. The chain links TRBV25-1 to TRBJ1-4; possibly TRBD1 for D (6 bases). Germline CDR1 reads MGHDK; CDR2 reads SYGVNS. The CDR3 totals 15 residues. The V end lost 4 bases, the J end lost 9 bases, and 18 bases lay between the germline ends.